This T cell receptor beta chain emerged from a study of cytomegalovirus exposure and HLA in healthy donors. Researchers ran the PCR with 60 Vbeta and 13 Jbeta primers. Clones were sequenced by immunoSEQ multiplex PCR, and TCRdb holds only the in-frame ones, with some missing. The repertoire holds about 160,000 clones, with 70% to 80% as singletons. Study-wide results and limits: For most TCR sequences rarity was the rule, although some public TCRs occurred in many donors. Evidence from a later analysis indicated that most CMV-associated TCR beta chains looked HLA-restricted. Associated with cytomegalovirus, according to the listing, were 150 to 200 TCR beta chains. It was assumed in the presence/absence analyses that sequencing depth was roughly uniform across donors.

Trimming pared 0 bases from V and 10 bases from J, leaving 10 bases between. The CDR3 contains 14 residues. Germline V CDR1 and CDR2: WSHSY, SAAADI. Of note for this clone: Its specificity is not known.

Material: PBMCs. The chain joins TRBV10-2 to TRBJ1-6, with D possibly matching TRBD1 (5 bases). This sequence was found in a man between 25 and 39 years old in good health and CMV-seronegative. In DNA, the CDR3 is TGCGCCAGCAGTGAGTCCGGGGGGGTCTCACCCCTCCACTTT. It is translated as CASSESGGVSPLHF.